This T cell receptor beta chain appears in the sequencing data of a study of T cell repertoires in cytomegalovirus infection. The overall study: In public TCR beta signatures, there were indications of both CMV infection and matching HLA type. Study-level results: Carriage of CMV together with the relevant HLA was identifiable through cumulative public TCR beta family frequency. Dominant in the ex vivo response were TCR beta clonotypes restricted by HLA-C and specific for CMV.

TCRdb fed the reads into MiXCR, producing one record per CDR3 protein. The sample gives about 140,000 distinct CDR3 sequences, under 8.5% of which show up once; about a sixth is in the top ten. Germline V lookup: CDR1 WNHNN, CDR2 SYGVQD (reference sequence). The CDR3 is made up of 16 amino acids. V was clipped by 2 bases and J by 2 bases, with 14 bases between them. Ten or more counts support this clonotype. Antigen unknown. The genes are TRBV10-1 and TRBJ2-3; D may be TRBD1 (6 bases). The sample was PBMCs. The TCR sequence derives from a human donor in good health (CMV status not recorded). Some clones in this sample may be carry-over from other donors' samples. This CDR3 reads CASSELGHRSTDTQYF. The CDR3 DNA follows: TGCGCCAGCAGTGAGCTGGGACACCGTTCCACAGATACGCAGTATTTT.